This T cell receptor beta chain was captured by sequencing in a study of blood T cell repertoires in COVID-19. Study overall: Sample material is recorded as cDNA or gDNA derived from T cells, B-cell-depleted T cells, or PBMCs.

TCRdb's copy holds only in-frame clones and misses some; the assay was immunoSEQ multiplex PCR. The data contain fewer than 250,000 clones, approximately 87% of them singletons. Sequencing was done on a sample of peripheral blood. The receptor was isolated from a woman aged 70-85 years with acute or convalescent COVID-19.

CDR3 loop: CASSSGTANTEAFF. The CDR3 nucleotides are TGTGCCAGCAGCTCCGGGACAGCGAACACTGAAGCTTTCTTT. V usage is TRBV7-3 and J usage is TRBJ1-1; TRBD1 agrees at 7 bases. The CDR3 consists of 14 residues. Germline CDR1 and CDR2: SGHTA and FQGTGA. J gave up 1 base and V 4 bases, and 3 bases lay outside the gene matches.